A single sample gave rise to the 24 T cell receptor beta chains below, sequenced in a study of blood T cell repertoires in COVID-19. Profiled with immunoSEQ multiplex PCR; TCRdb holds only in-frame clones, not every one. The sample consists of about 83,000 clones, 70% to 90% of them appearing once. The sequenced material came from peripheral blood. The origin of the receptors is a man aged 80 or over with active or convalescent COVID-19.

The rearrangement links TRBV29-1 to TRBJ1-5; 7 positions match TRBD1. Germline CDR1 and CDR2: SQVTM and ANQGSEA. The CDR3 runs to 13 residues. With 4 bases clipped from V and 5 bases from J, the junction kept 5 bases outside the gene matches. The CDR3 sequence is CSVGGQADQPQHF. DNA of the CDR3: TGCAGCGTTGGAGGACAGGCCGATCAGCCCCAGCATTTT.

The rearrangement links TRBV5-1 to TRBJ2-3, with D possibly being TRBD1 (6 bases). Germline assignment: CDR1 SGHRS and CDR2 YFSETQ. Trimming took off 0 bases at V and 0 bases at J, with 14 bases between the two ends. This CDR3 has 17 amino acids. The CDR3 DNA reads TGCGCCAGCAGCTTGGGGGGGCCCATTTCTAGCACAGATACGCAGTATTTT. This gives the protein CASSLGGPISSTDTQYF.

The chain carries TRBV30 and TRBJ2-5; weak D call: TRBD1 (6 bases). Between the trimmed V and J ends, which lost 0 bases and 2 bases, there was a span of 10 bases. The CDR3 loop spans 14 amino acids. Per germline, CDR1 GTSNPN and CDR2 SVGIG (reference sequence). This chain's CDR3 is CAWSVQDRQETQYF. DNA of the CDR3: TGTGCCTGGAGTGTACAGGACAGACAAGAGACCCAGTACTTC. The full variable domain, with the rest looked up from reference TRBV30 and TRBJ2-5, is SQTIHQWPATLVQPVGSPLSLECTVEGTSNPNLYWYRQAAGRGLQLLFYSVGIGQISSEVPQNLSASRPQDRQFILSSKKLLLSDSGFYLCAWSVQDRQETQYFGPGTRLLVL.

The CDR3 DNA follows: TGCAGCGTTTTCCGGATTGCGGGGGGGGTCGATGAGCAGTTCTTC. Amino acids: CSVFRIAGGVDEQFF. The genes are TRBV29-1 and TRBJ2-1; 9 nucleotides align to TRBD2. V lost 5 bases to trimming and J lost 8 bases; unmatched junction nucleotides: 13. The CDR3 spans 15 residues. The germline V gene encodes CDR1 SQVTM and CDR2 ANQGSEA.

J is TRBJ2-1 and V is TRBV11-1; TRBD2 might be the D (6 bases). The CDR3 is 16 amino acids. Germline CDR1 reads SGHAT; CDR2 reads FQDESV (reference sequence). The V and J ends lost 2 bases and 0 bases respectively, with 11 bases between them. The CDR3 DNA is TGTGCCAGCAGCTTAACGCTAGCGCGCTCCTACAATGAGCAGTTCTTC. This sequence encodes CASSLTLARSYNEQFF.

The CDR3: CASSQDLAVKDTQYF. Written as DNA, the CDR3 is TGTGCCAGCAGCCAAGATCTTGCGGTGAAAGATACGCAGTATTTT. This rearrangement joins TRBV3-1 (or the pseudogene TRBV3-2) to TRBJ2-3, with D unclear. Germline V gives CDR1 LGHDT, CDR2 YNNKEL (reference sequence). CDR3 size: 15 residues. The germline V and J ends were trimmed by 0 bases and 5 bases, with 12 bases remaining between them.

This clone is a singleton in its sample. This chain connects TRBV29-1 to TRBJ2-5, with 10 bases that match TRBD2. The CDR3 length is 14 residues. CDR1 is SQVTM, CDR2 ANQGSEA, per germline. V trimming: 4 bases; J trimming: 5 bases; junction bases outside the gene matches: 7. The CDR3 region has the DNA TGCAGCGTTGGGTCTAGCGGGAGTGGGGAGACCCAGTACTTC. The encoded protein is CSVGSSGSGETQYF.

This clone was detected once. The chain joins TRBV5-1 to TRBJ1-4; D is uncertain. The germline V and J ends were trimmed by 0 bases and 3 bases, with 9 bases remaining between them. Germline V gene data show CDR1 as SGHRS and CDR2 as YFSETQ. The CDR3 loop spans 15 amino acids. The DNA for the CDR3 is TGCGCCAGCAGCTTGGACGGGGTTCCTAATGAAAAACTGTTTTTT. Translation gives CASSLDGVPNEKLFF.

The chain joins TRBV28 to TRBJ1-2, with D tentatively TRBD1 (5 bases). The V end was cut by 2 bases, the J end by 0 bases, with 19 bases between. This CDR3 is built from 18 residues. Per the germline V gene, CDR1 is MDHEN and CDR2 is SYDVKM. CDR3 in amino acids: CASSLERTRQRTNYGYTF. The CDR3 DNA follows: TGTGCCAGCAGTTTAGAACGGACCAGACAGAGGACTAACTATGGCTACACCTTC.

V usage is TRBV5-1 and J usage is TRBJ2-2, with a weak D call TRBD2 (5 bases). The CDR3 consists of 15 residues. Trimming cost V 0 bases and J 4 bases, with 10 bases left between them. The germline gives CDR1 SGHRS, CDR2 YFSETQ. CDR3 in amino acids: CASSLVAAGTGELFF. The CDR3 region has the DNA TGCGCCAGCAGCTTGGTTGCGGCGGGCACCGGGGAGCTGTTTTTT.

CDR3 DNA sequence: TGTGCCAGCAGCCCTTCACGACAGGGGAAAAACAATGAAAAACTGTTTTTT. Translating gives CASSPSRQGKNNEKLFF. The chain couples TRBV5-6 to TRBJ1-4; 8 positions match TRBD1. V lost 4 bases, J lost 5 bases, and 13 bases stayed unmatched. The CDR3 extends over 17 amino acids. Germline V CDR1 and CDR2: SGHDT, YYEEEE.

This chain connects TRBV21-1 to TRBJ2-7; the DNA was not compared with TRBD1, the D call given in the table. TRBV21-1 is listed as a pseudogene. CDR3 length: 18 residues. CDR3 loop: CASESSYPLDRLNYEQYV. CDR3 nucleotides: TGTGCCAGCGAAAGTTCTTACCCGCTCGACAGGCTAAACTACGAGCAGTACGTC.

V is TRBV6-1 and J is TRBJ2-2; D not certain. CDR3 length: 16 residues. Trimming removed 4 bases at V and 6 bases at J, with 18 bases between. The germline V gene has CDR1 MNHNS and CDR2 SASEGT. This CDR3 reads CASSGPSQPQAGELFF. The CDR3 DNA reads TGTGCCAGCAGTGGCCCTTCACAACCACAAGCCGGGGAGCTGTTTTTT.

V is TRBV2 and J is TRBJ2-3, with TRBD2 identical over 9 bases. This CDR3 has 15 amino acids. The J segment lost 1 base and the V segment lost 2 bases, leaving 1 base of the junction unmatched. Per germline, CDR1 SNHLY and CDR2 FYNNEI. The CDR3, as DNA: TGTGCCAGCAGTGAACGGACTAGCGGCACAGATACGCAGTATTTT. Translating it yields CASSERTSGTDTQYF. The variable domain in full, with the rest retrieved from reference TRBV2 and TRBJ2-3, is EPEVTQTPSHQVTQMGQEVILRCVPISNHLYFYWYRQILGQKVEFLVSFYNNEISEKSEIFDDQFSVERPDGSNFTLKIRSTKLEDSAMYFCASSERTSGTDTQYFGPGTRLTVL.

The V gene is TRBV4-2, the J gene TRBJ1-6, with D possibly TRBD1 on 5 matching bases. The CDR3 is made up of 20 amino acids. CDR1 is LGHNA and CDR2 is YNFKEQ in the germline V gene. Between the trimmed V and J ends, which lost 3 bases and 5 bases, there was a span of 26 bases. The CDR3 region is CASSHVWQGRFDADNSPLHF. CDR3 sequence (DNA): TGTGCCAGCAGCCACGTCTGGCAGGGCCGATTTGATGCGGATAATTCACCCCTCCACTTT.

This clone has only one observation. The rearrangement uses TRBV7-2 and TRBJ1-1; 10 bases are a match to TRBD1. Germline lookup yields CDR1 SGHTA and CDR2 FQGNSA. The CDR3 consists of 13 residues. The V gene end was trimmed by 5 bases and the J gene end by 5 bases; junction bases not matched to a gene: 2. The CDR3 spells CASSRGQGTEAFF. CDR3 sequence (DNA): TGTGCCAGCAGCCGGGGACAGGGGACTGAAGCTTTCTTT. The full variable domain, completed using reference TRBV7-2 and TRBJ1-1, is GAGVSQSPSNKVTEKGKDVELRCDPISGHTALYWYRQSLGQGLEFLIYFQGNSAPDKSGLPSDRFSAERTGGSVSTLTIQRTQQEDSAVYLCASSRGQGTEAFFGQGTRLTVV.

The chain couples TRBV18 to TRBJ2-7, with 7 bases fitting TRBD1. This CDR3 is 13 amino acids long. Germline lookup yields CDR1 KGHSH and CDR2 LQKENI. V was pared by 8 bases and J by 2 bases, with 6 bases of the junction left unmatched. The DNA for the CDR3 is TGTGCCAGCACACAGGGGTTGGCCTACGAGCAGTACGTC. Its protein product is CASTQGLAYEQYV.

This clone is a singleton in its sample. V is TRBV5-1 and J is TRBJ2-3; 12 bases map to TRBD2. This CDR3 is 16 amino acids long. Per the germline V gene, CDR1 is SGHRS and CDR2 is YFSETQ. Trimming at V came to 5 bases and at J to 1 base, leaving 5 bases not matched to a gene. CDR3 sequence reads: CASRELAGGRTDTQYF. Here the CDR3 DNA reads TGCGCCAGCAGAGAACTAGCGGGAGGACGCACAGATACGCAGTATTTT.

This chain uses TRBV7-3 with TRBJ1-1, with D tentatively TRBD1 (6 bases). The V gene lost 5 bases and the J gene lost 3 bases, with 16 bases spanning the gap. Germline CDR1 and CDR2: SGHTA and FQGTGA. The length of the CDR3 is 15 residues. For the CDR3, the DNA is TGTGCCAGCAGCCCCAGACAGGCTGGCTACACTGAAGCTTTCTTT. Its protein product is CASSPRQAGYTEAFF.

The rearrangement joins TRBV11-2 to TRBJ2-3, with a possible D match to TRBD2 (7 bases). The CDR3 totals 16 residues. V shed 2 bases and J shed 7 bases, with 19 bases lying between them. Germline values: CDR1 SGHAT, CDR2 FQNNGV. DNA of the CDR3: TGTGCCAGCAGCTTATGGGGGGGCGGGACCTTTAATACGCAGTATTTT. It codes for CASSLWGGGTFNTQYF.

In DNA form, the CDR3 reads TGTGCCAACAGCCAAGATCGGCAGCGGGAGTCCTACGAGCAGTACGTC. This sequence encodes CANSQDRQRESYEQYV. The chain links TRBV14 to TRBJ2-7; 8 bases align to TRBD2. Germline V gene sequence: CDR1 SGHDN, CDR2 FVKESK. The CDR3 is 16 amino acids.

The V call is TRBV24-1, the J call TRBJ1-1, with D tentatively TRBD1 (6 bases). In germline, CDR1 is KGHDR, CDR2 SFDVKD. This CDR3 is built from 13 residues. V dropped 9 bases and J dropped 2 bases, with 12 bases sitting between them. CDR3 amino acids: CATRGGENTEAFF. The CDR3 DNA sequence: TGTGCCACCCGGGGGGGCGAAAACACTGAAGCTTTCTTT.

The chain has TRBV4-2 and TRBJ2-2, with TRBD2 identical over 14 bases. Trimming at V came to 3 bases and at J to 6 bases, leaving 3 bases not matched to a gene. This CDR3 region has 16 residues. The germline V gene encodes CDR1 LGHNA and CDR2 YNFKEQ. The CDR3 sequence: CASSQGLAGASGELFF. In DNA form, the CDR3 reads TGTGCCAGCAGCCAGGGACTAGCGGGAGCTTCCGGGGAGCTGTTTTTT.

This clone was seen a single time. The CDR3 reads CASGQGSEQPQHF. CDR3 nucleotides: TGTGCCAGTGGACAGGGGTCGGAGCAGCCCCAGCATTTT. The rearrangement joins TRBV19 to TRBJ1-5, with 9 bases matching TRBD1. The J segment lost 7 bases and the V segment lost 8 bases, leaving 6 bases of the junction unmatched. The germline V gene encodes CDR1 LNHDA and CDR2 SQIVND (reference sequence). The CDR3 sequence is 13 residues long.